The rows below give T cell receptor beta chains drawn from one sample of a study of blood T cell repertoires in COVID-19. The repertoire was sequenced with immunoSEQ multiplex PCR; TCRdb's copy has only in-frame clones and lacks some. The table lists 150,000 to 200,000 clones, around 80% of them singletons. Sequenced sample: peripheral blood. The receptors were gathered from a woman in her forties with COVID-19, enrolled during active disease. The conserved cysteine and the conserved F or W are not part of the CDR3 here. The D gene is left open where the match is weak.

TRBV27	TRBD1	TRBJ1-2	12	ASSLGTGVDGYT
TRBV12-5	TRBD1	TRBJ2-5	15	ASGLGRGPGTGETQY
TRBV5-5	-	TRBJ2-5	13	ASSTRSSGGETQY
TRBV4-2	-	TRBJ2-2	10	ASSQVTGELF
TRBV11-2	-	TRBJ1-2	12	ASSLAGHGYGYT
TRBV2	-	TRBJ1-1	12	ASRPPTGNTEAF
TRBV9	-	TRBJ2-7	14	ASSPVFSGGPYEQY
TRBV3-1/TRBV3-2	TRBD1	TRBJ1-6	12	ASSPGQGNSPLH
TRBV6-5	-	TRBJ1-3	10	ASSVSGNTIY
TRBV19	TRBD1	TRBJ1-2	9	ATLRDREYT
TRBV9	TRBD1	TRBJ1-6	12	ASAGTGMNSPLH
TRBV27	-	TRBJ1-1	10	ASRRMNTEAF
TRBV14	-	TRBJ1-1	15	ASSQGGWRSALVEAF
TRBV9	-	TRBJ1-3	15	ASSVASREHSGNTIY
TRBV5-6	-	TRBJ2-3	11	ASSLTGVGTQY
TRBV19	TRBD1	TRBJ1-1	12	ASGDRGQGTEAF
TRBV24-1	TRBD2	TRBJ2-1	15	ATSDPTSGGSYNEQF
TRBV21-1	-	TRBJ2-7	16	ASSKAEDRGLNIYEQY
TRBV28	TRBD2	TRBJ2-2	14	ASVKGGAARTGELF
TRBV27	TRBD1	TRBJ2-5	15	ASSPAPGQITQETQY
TRBV7-9	-	TRBJ1-1	16	ASSPASLGAYLNTEAF
TRBV18	-	TRBJ2-7	13	ASSPPSADFYEQY
TRBV27	TRBD1	TRBJ1-4	12	ASSLDRGYEKLF
TRBV7-8	-	TRBJ2-2	12	ASSLESRAGELF
TRBV4-1	-	TRBJ2-2	16	ASSQDQGTSANTGELF
TRBV7-9	-	TRBJ2-5	11	ASSLGQQETQY
TRBV29-1	-	TRBJ1-4	11	SVRTATNEKLF
TRBV6-2/TRBV6-3	TRBD2	TRBJ2-3	14	ASSSPGLARTDTQY
TRBV2	-	TRBJ1-5	11	ASSVGQNQPQH
TRBV2	TRBD1	TRBJ1-2	10	ASSGQGWGYT
TRBV5-1	-	TRBJ2-7	12	ASSLEQGGYEQY
TRBV5-1	TRBD1	TRBJ1-2	14	ASSLHPGQGTYGYT
TRBV6-4	TRBD1	TRBJ2-7	12	ASSVPGDRREQY
TRBV28	-	TRBJ2-6	13	ASSDSRRTANVLT
TRBV6-4	TRBD1	TRBJ2-1	12	ASMRDRVLCEQF
TRBV3-1/TRBV3-2	-	TRBJ1-5	11	ASSPWGDQPQH